Below, 11 T cell receptor beta chains from the same sample are listed, as sequenced in a study of blood T cell repertoires in COVID-19. Measured with immunoSEQ multiplex PCR; TCRdb has only the in-frame clones, and not every one. The sample lists about 190,000 clones; approximately 81% were seen once. Sample: peripheral blood. These receptor sequences come from an elderly woman with acute or convalescent COVID-19.

The rearrangement links TRBV3-1 (or the pseudogene TRBV3-2) to TRBJ1-2; 10 nucleotides match TRBD1. With V trimmed by 7 bases and J by 11 bases, 10 bases remained unmatched. CDR1 LGHDT and CDR2 YNNKEL come from the germline V gene (reference sequence). There are 13 residues in the CDR3. The CDR3 loop reads CASTSAGTGVYTF. CDR3 nucleotides: TGTGCCAGCACCTCTGCCGGGACAGGGGTTTACACCTTC.

The chain has TRBV12-3 or TRBV12-4 and TRBJ1-3; D is ambiguous. V was trimmed by 6 bases and J by 6 bases, leaving 9 bases between them. The CDR3 has 12 amino acids. CDR3: CASRLIVNTIYF. As DNA, the CDR3 is TGTGCCAGCAGACTCATTGTAAACACCATATATTTT.

CDR3 coding DNA: TGTGCCAGCAGCCCGGGTTTCCTGACAGGAAGCAATCAGCCCCAGCATTTT. It encodes CASSPGFLTGSNQPQHF. The genes are TRBV13 and TRBJ1-5; the D gene is possibly TRBD1 (6 bases). Germline V gives CDR1 PRHDT, CDR2 FYEKMQ (reference sequence). V lost 5 bases to trimming and J lost 1 base, with 18 bases between them. The CDR3 spans 17 residues.

The chain uses TRBV18 and TRBJ1-1; tentatively, D is TRBD1 (5 bases). The CDR3 totals 15 residues. Germline V gives CDR1 KGHSH, CDR2 LQKENI. The V end lost 5 bases, the J end lost 2 bases, and 15 bases lay between the germline ends. The CDR3 bases are TGTGCCAGCTCATCCTACAGAGACAGTAACACTGAAGCTTTCTTT. Translating gives CASSSYRDSNTEAFF. Supplemented by reference TRBV18 and TRBJ1-1, the full variable domain reads NAGVMQNPRHLVRRRGQEARLRCSPMKGHSHVYWYRQLPEEGLKFMVYLQKENIIDESGMPKERFSAEFPKEGPSILRIQQVVRGDSAAYFCASSSYRDSNTEAFFGQGTRLTVV.

The gene calls are TRBV7-2 and TRBJ2-5, with 8 bases lining up with TRBD1. The trim removed 4 bases at V and 4 bases at J, leaving 11 bases unmatched. Germline CDR1 and CDR2: SGHTA and FQGNSA. The CDR3 is 16 amino acids. The CDR3 DNA reads as TGTGCCAGCAGCTCCTTTCATACAGGGGGTATAGAGACCCAGTACTTC. This sequence encodes CASSSFHTGGIETQYF.

This rearrangement joins TRBV7-9 to TRBJ1-6; TRBD1 matches 7 bases. This CDR3 is built from 16 residues. The J segment lost 0 bases and the V segment lost 11 bases, leaving 10 bases of the junction unmatched. Per germline, CDR1 SEHNR and CDR2 FQNEAQ (reference sequence). DNA for the CDR3: TGTGCCGTCTCAGGGGGTGAAAGCTCCTATAATTCACCCCTCCACTTT. Translating gives CAVSGGESSYNSPLHF.

This clone was found a few times. The J gene is TRBJ1-1, the V gene TRBV6-6, with 8 bases that match TRBD1. The V gene end was trimmed by 6 bases and the J gene end by 5 bases; junction bases not matched to a gene: 8. The CDR3 has 14 residues. Germline V gene sequence: CDR1 MNHNY, CDR2 SVGAGI (reference sequence). The CDR3: CASRITGGTTEAFF. CDR3 DNA: TGTGCCAGCAGAATCACAGGGGGTACGACTGAAGCTTTCTTT.

This chain's CDR3 is CASSGGSFGELFF. CDR3 in DNA: TGTGCCAGCTCAGGGGGAAGCTTTGGGGAGCTGTTTTTT. This chain connects TRBV6-5 to TRBJ2-2; 7 positions agree with TRBD1. The CDR3 has 13 amino acids. Germline V CDR1 and CDR2: MNHEY, SVGAGI. After removal of 8 bases from V and 8 bases from J, the junction contained 8 bases not matched to a gene.

The chain carries TRBV5-1 and TRBJ2-3; TRBD2 is a possible D gene (5 bases). V was cut by 4 bases and J by 0 bases, with 15 bases left in between. CDR1 is SGHRS and CDR2 is YFSETQ in the germline V gene. This CDR3 comprises 16 residues. CDR3 sequence reads: CASSPGVSGSTDTQYF. Written as DNA, the CDR3 is TGCGCCAGCAGCCCCGGAGTAAGCGGAAGCACAGATACGCAGTATTTT. Full variable domain (rest looked up from reference TRBV5-1 and TRBJ2-3): KAGVTQTPRYLIKTRGQQVTLSCSPISGHRSVSWYQQTPGQGLQFLFEYFSETQRNKGNFPGRFSGRQFSNSRSEMNVSTLELGDSALYLCASSPGVSGSTDTQYFGPGTRLTVL.

This chain links TRBV9 with TRBJ2-5, with TRBD2 as a possible D gene (5 bases). The CDR3 contains 14 residues. Trimming pared 3 bases from V and 7 bases from J, leaving 16 bases between. Looked up from germline, CDR1 is SGDLS and CDR2 is YYNGEE. CDR3 in DNA: TGTGCCAGCAGCGCGGACCCTCATGCGGGGACCCAGTACTTC. Translated: CASSADPHAGTQYF.

The V and J genes are TRBV2 and TRBJ1-1, with no clear D. This CDR3 region has 14 residues. Germline V CDR1 and CDR2: SNHLY, FYNNEI. Trimming pared 2 bases from V and 4 bases from J, leaving 11 bases between. CDR3 in amino acids: CASSEYPPGTEAFF. Here the CDR3 DNA reads TGTGCCAGCAGTGAATACCCCCCGGGCACTGAAGCTTTCTTT.